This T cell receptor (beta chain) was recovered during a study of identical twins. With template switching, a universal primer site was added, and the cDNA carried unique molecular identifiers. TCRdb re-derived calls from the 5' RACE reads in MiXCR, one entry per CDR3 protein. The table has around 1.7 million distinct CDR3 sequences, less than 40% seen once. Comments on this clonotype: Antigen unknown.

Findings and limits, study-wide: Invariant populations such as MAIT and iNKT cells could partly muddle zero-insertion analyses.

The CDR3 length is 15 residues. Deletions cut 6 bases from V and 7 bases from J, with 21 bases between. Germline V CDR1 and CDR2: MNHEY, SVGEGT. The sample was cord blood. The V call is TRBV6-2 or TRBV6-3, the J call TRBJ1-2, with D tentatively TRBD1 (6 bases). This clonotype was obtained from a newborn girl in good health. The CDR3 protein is CASSRSGTPLVGYTF. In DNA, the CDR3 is TGTGCCAGCAGCCGTTCCGGGACACCTCTTGTTGGCTACACCTTC.